This TCR beta chain was sequenced for a study of cytomegalovirus exposure and HLA in healthy donors. About this clone: Its antigen is unidentified.

Germline lookup yields CDR1 SGHDN and CDR2 FVKESK. V lost 0 bases and J lost 1; bases outside the gene matches: 5. The CDR3 consists of 17 residues. 13 Jbeta primers and 60 Vbeta primers were used for the PCR. TCRdb's table, derived via immunoSEQ multiplex PCR, lists solely in-frame clones and lacks some. This table holds more than 50,000 clones, roughly 85% found once. Study observations and caveats: As a later analysis revealed, most CMV-associated TCR beta chains appeared HLA-restricted. Roughly even sequencing depth across donors was the assumption behind the presence/absence analyses.

The sequenced material came from PBMCs. The receptor was isolated from a female donor in good health and CMV-seronegative. This chain connects TRBV14 to TRBJ2-1; 8 bases match TRBD1. The CDR3: CASSQDRGPLSYNEQFF. The CDR3 DNA follows: TGTGCCAGCAGCCAAGACAGGGGGCCACTTTCCTACAATGAGCAGTTCTTC.